The present T cell receptor beta chain was sequenced within a study of blood T cell repertoires in COVID-19. Study-level information: The analysed material was cDNA or gDNA that came from T cells, B-cell-depleted T cells, or PBMCs.

CDR3 size: 15 residues. CDR1 is LNHNV and CDR2 is YYDKDF in the germline V gene (reference sequence). V trimming: 4 bases; J trimming: 2 bases; junction bases outside the gene matches: 5. Seattle researchers signed up patients amid active infection and tracked them longitudinally. Data came from immunoSEQ multiplex PCR; TCRdb stores just in-frame clones and leaves some out. The data show some 300,000 clones, roughly nine tenths seen once. J is TRBJ1-5 and V is TRBV15, with 7 bases aligning to TRBD1. This receptor was taken from a woman aged 25 to 39 with COVID-19, enrolled during active disease. Sequencing used peripheral blood. In DNA form, the CDR3 reads TGTGCCACCAGCACACTCGACAGGGGCAATCAGCCCCAGCATTTT. It translates to CATSTLDRGNQPQHF.